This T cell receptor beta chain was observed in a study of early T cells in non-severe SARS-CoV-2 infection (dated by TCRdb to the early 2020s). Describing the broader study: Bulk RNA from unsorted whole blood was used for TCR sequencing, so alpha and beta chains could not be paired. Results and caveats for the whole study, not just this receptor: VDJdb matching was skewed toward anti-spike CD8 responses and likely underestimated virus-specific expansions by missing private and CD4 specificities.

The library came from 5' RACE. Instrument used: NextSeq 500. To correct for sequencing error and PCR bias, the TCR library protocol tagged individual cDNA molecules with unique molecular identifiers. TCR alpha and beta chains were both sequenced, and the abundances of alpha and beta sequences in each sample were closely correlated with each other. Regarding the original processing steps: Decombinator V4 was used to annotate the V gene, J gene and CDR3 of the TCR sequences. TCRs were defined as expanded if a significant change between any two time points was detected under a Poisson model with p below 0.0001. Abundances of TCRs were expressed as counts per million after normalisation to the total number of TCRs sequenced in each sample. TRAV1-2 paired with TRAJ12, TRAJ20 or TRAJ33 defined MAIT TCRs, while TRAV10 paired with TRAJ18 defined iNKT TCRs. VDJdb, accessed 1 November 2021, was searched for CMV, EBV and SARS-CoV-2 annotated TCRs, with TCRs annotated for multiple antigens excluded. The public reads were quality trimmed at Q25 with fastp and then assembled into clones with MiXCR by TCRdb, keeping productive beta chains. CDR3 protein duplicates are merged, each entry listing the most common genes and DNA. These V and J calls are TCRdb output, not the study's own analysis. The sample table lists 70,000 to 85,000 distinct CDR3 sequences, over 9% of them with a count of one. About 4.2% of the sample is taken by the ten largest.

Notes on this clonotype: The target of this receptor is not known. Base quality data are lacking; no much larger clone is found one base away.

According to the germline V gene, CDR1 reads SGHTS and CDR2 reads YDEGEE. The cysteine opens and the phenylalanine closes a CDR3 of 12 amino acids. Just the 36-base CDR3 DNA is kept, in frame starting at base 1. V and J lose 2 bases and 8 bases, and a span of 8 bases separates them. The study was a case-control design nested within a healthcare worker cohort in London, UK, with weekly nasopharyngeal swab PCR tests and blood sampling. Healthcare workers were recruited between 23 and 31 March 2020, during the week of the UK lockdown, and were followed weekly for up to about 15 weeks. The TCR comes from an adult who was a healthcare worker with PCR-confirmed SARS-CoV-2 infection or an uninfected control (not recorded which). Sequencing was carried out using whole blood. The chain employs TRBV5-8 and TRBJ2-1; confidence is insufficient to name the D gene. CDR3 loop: CASSFHAHEQFF. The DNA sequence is TGTGCCAGCAGCTTCCATGCCCATGAGCAGTTCTTC.